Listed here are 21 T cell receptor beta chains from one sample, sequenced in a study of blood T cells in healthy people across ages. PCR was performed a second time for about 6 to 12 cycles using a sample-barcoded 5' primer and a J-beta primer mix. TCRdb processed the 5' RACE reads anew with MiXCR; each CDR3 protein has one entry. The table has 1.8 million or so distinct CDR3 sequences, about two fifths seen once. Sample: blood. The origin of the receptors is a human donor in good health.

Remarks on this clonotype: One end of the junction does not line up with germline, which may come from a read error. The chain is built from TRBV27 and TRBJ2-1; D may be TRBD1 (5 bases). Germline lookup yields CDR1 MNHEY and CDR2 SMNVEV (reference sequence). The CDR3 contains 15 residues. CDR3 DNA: TGTGCCAGTAGTTGGGCAGGGTCGCCATACAATGAGCAGTTCTTC. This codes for CASSWAGSPYNEQFF.

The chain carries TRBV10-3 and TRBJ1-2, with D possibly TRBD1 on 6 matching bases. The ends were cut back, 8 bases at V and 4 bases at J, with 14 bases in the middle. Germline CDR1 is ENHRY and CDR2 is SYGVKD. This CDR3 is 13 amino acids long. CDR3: CAISRGLPYGYTF. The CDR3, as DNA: TGTGCCATCTCCCGGGGGCTCCCCTATGGCTACACCTTC.

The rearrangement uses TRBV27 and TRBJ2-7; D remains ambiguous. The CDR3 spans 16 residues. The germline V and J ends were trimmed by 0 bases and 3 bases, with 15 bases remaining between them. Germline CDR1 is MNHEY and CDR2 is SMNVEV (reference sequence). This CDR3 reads CASSLSGFGRIYEQYF. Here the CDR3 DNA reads TGTGCCAGCAGTTTATCGGGATTTGGACGGATCTACGAGCAGTACTTC.

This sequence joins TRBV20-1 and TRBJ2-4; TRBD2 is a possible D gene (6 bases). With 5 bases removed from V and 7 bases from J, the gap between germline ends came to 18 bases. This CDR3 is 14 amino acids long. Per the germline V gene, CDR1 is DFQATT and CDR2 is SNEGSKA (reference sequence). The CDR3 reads CSAVAGLATNIQYF. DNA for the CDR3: TGCAGTGCTGTGGCGGGACTCGCGACGAACATTCAGTACTTC.

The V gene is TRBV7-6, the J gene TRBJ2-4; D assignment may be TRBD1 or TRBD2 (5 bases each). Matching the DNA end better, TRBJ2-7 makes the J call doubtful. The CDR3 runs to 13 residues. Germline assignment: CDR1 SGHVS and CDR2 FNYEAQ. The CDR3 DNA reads TGTGCCAGCAGCCGGGCAGGGAGCGGCGAGCAGTACTTC. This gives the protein CASSRAGSGEQYF.

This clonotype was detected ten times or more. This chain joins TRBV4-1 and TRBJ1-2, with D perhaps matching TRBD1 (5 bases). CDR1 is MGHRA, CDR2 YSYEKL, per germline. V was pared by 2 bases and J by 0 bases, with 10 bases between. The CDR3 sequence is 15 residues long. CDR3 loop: CASSQSAGTNYGYTF. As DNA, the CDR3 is TGCGCCAGCAGCCAAAGCGCAGGGACTAACTATGGCTACACCTTC.

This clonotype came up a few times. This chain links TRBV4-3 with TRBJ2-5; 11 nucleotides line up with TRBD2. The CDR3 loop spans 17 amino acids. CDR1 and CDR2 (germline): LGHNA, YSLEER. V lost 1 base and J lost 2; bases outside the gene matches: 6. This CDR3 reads CASSQGPGTSGQETQYF. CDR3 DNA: TGCGCCAGCAGCCAAGGACCCGGGACTAGCGGACAAGAGACCCAGTACTTC.

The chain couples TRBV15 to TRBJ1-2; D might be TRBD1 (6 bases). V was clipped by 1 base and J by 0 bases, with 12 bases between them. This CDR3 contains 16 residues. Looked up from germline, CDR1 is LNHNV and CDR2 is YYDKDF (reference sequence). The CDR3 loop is CATSRGTALSNYGYTF. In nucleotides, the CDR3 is TGTGCCACCAGCAGAGGGACAGCGCTCTCTAACTATGGCTACACCTTC.

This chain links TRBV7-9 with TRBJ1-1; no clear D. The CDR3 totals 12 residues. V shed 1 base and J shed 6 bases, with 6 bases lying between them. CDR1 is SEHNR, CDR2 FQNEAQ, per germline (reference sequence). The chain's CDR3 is CASSLDPAEAFF. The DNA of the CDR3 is TGTGCCAGCAGCTTAGACCCCGCTGAAGCTTTCTTT.

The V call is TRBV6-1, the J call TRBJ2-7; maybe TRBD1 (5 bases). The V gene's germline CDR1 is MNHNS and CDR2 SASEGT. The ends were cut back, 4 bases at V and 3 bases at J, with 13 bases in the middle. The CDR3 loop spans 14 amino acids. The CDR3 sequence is CASSVGRDRYEQYF. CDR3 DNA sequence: TGTGCCAGCAGTGTGGGCAGGGATCGCTACGAGCAGTACTTC.

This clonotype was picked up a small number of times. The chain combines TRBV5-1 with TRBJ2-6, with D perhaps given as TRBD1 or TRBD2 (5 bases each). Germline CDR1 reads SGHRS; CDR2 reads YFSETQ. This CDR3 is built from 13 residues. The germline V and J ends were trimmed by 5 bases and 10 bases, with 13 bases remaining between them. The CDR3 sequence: CASSWGRSNVLTF. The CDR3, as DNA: TGCGCCAGCAGTTGGGGACGGTCTAACGTCCTGACTTTC.

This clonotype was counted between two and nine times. This CDR3 is CASSLGRWAEVPQQYF. The CDR3 coding sequence is TGTGCCAGCAGTTTGGGGCGGTGGGCAGAAGTTCCACAGCAGTACTTC. The chain is built from TRBV12-3 or TRBV12-4 and TRBJ2-7; tentatively, D is TRBD1 (5 bases). The CDR3 extends over 16 amino acids. Trimming pared 3 bases from V and 8 bases from J, leaving 23 bases between.

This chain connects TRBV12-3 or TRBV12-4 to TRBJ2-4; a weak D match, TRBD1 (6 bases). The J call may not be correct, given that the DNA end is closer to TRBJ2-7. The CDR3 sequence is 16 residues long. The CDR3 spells CASRFIQGSLSFEQYF. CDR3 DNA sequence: TGTGCCAGCAGGTTTATCCAGGGGAGCCTAAGTTTCGAGCAGTACTTC.

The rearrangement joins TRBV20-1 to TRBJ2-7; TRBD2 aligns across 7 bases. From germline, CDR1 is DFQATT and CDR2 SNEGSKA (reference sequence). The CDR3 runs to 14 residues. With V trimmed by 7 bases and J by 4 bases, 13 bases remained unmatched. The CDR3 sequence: CSVSGGAGIYEQYF. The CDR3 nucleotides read TGCAGTGTTTCGGGGGGAGCCGGAATTTACGAGCAGTACTTC.

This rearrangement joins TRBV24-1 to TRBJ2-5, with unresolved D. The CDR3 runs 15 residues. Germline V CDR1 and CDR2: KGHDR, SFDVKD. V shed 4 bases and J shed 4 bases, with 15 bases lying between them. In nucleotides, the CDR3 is TGTGCCACCAGTGACACAAGAGGACGAGGAGAGACCCAGTACTTC. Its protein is CATSDTRGRGETQYF.

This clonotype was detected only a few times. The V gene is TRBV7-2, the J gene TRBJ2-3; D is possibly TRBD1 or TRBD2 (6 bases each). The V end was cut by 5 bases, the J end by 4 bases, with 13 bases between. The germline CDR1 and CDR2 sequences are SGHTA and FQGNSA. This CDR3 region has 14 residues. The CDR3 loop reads CASSPQEGADTQYF. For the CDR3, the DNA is TGTGCCAGCAGCCCCCAGGAGGGGGCAGATACGCAGTATTTT.

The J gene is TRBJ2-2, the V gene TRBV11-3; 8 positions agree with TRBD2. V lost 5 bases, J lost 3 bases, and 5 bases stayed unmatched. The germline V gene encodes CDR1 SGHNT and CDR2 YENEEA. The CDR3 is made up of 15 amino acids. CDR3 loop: CASSPPAGDTGELFF. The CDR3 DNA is TGTGCCAGCAGCCCGCCAGCGGGGGACACCGGGGAGCTGTTTTTT.

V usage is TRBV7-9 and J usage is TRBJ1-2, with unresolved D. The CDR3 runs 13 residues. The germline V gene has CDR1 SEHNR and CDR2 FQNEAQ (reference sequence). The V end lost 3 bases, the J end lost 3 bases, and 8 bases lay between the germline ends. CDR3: CASSFGMDYGYTF. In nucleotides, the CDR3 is TGTGCCAGCAGCTTCGGAATGGACTATGGCTACACCTTC.

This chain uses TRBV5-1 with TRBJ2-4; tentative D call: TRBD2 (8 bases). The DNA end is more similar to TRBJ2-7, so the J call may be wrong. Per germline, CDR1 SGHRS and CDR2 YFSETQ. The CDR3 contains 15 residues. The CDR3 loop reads CASSAGTAGGDEQYF. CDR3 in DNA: TGCGCCAGCAGCGCGGGGACAGCCGGGGGGGACGAGCAGTACTTC.

CDR3 protein: CASSYPDGVLGYTF. The CDR3, as DNA: TGTGCCAGCAGTTACCCCGACGGGGTATTAGGCTACACCTTC. The chain combines TRBV6-6 with TRBJ1-2; D is uncertain. Trimming pared 2 bases from V and 8 bases from J, leaving 15 bases between. This CDR3 contains 14 residues. Germline V gene lookup returns CDR1 MNHNY and CDR2 SVGAGI (reference sequence).

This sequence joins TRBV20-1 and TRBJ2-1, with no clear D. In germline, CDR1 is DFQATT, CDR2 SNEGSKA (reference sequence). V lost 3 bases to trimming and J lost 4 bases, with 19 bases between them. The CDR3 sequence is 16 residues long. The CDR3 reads CSASDQTKARYNEQFF. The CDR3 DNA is TGCAGTGCTAGTGATCAGACCAAGGCCCGTTACAATGAGCAGTTCTTC.